This T cell receptor (beta chain) was profiled in a study of T-cell reconstitution after alpha-beta-depleted transplantation in children. Study-wide points: At one year after transplant, newly produced T cells mostly accounted for T-cell counts and diversity.

This CDR3 comprises 16 residues. Germline values: CDR1 SGHNT, CDR2 YENEEA. V gave up 3 bases and J gave up 7 bases; unmatched junction bases: 10. Unique molecular identifiers tagged the TCRbeta library. In TCRdb, the PCR reads were re-called with MiXCR into one record per CDR3 protein. The sample comprises approximately 300,000 distinct CDR3 sequences, 6.5% to 9% of which are singletons, and approximately 8.2% rests with the top ten. This clonotype was counted a few times. Its antigen is unidentified. J is TRBJ2-1 and V is TRBV11-3; 9 bases map to TRBD2. The source material was peripheral blood, sampled 360 days after TCRalphabeta/CD19-depleted stem cell transplant. This TCR was sampled from a female patient aged 2-15 years who had a stem cell transplant for Fanconi anemia, so the T cells may come from the graft donor. The CDR3, as DNA: TGTGCCAGCAGCTTGGTTAGCGGGGGCCAGGGAAATGAGCAGTTCTTC. Translation gives CASSLVSGGQGNEQFF.